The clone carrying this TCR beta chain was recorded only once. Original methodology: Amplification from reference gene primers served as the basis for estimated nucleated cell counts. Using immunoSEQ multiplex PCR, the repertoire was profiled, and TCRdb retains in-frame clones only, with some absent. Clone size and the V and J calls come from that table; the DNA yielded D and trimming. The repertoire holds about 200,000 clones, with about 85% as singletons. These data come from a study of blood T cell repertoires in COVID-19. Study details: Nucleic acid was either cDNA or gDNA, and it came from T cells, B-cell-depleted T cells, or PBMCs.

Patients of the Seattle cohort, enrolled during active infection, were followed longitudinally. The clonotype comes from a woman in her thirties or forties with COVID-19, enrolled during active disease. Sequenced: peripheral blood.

CDR3 in DNA: TGCGCCAGCGCTTCGCCGGGGAGCTCCTACGAGCAGTACTTC. This encodes CASASPGSSYEQYF. The rearrangement joins TRBV5-1 to TRBJ2-7; D might be TRBD2 (5 bases). V shed 7 bases and J shed 0 bases, with 14 bases lying between them. Looked up from germline, CDR1 is SGHRS and CDR2 is YFSETQ. The CDR3 length is 14 residues.